Listed here are 20 T cell receptor beta chains from one sample, sequenced in a study of blood T cell repertoires in COVID-19. Profiling relied on immunoSEQ multiplex PCR, and the TCRdb table lists in-frame clones only, not all of them. The sample shows 60,000 to 75,000 clones, about 83% of them seen only once. Material: peripheral blood. The receptor source for this set is a woman of 80 years or more with acute or convalescent COVID-19.

The genes are TRBV3-1 (or the pseudogene TRBV3-2) and TRBJ2-3; 8 nucleotides line up with TRBD2. The V and J ends lost 4 bases and 3 bases, in that order; junction bases with no gene match: 6. Germline lookup yields CDR1 LGHDT and CDR2 YNNKEL (reference sequence). The CDR3 extends over 15 amino acids. The CDR3 reads CASSPDPGGTDTQYF. CDR3 sequence (DNA): TGTGCCAGCAGCCCCGATCCGGGGGGGACAGATACGCAGTATTTT.

The genes are TRBV18 and TRBJ1-3; 9 bases match TRBD1. This CDR3 has 15 amino acids. CDR1 is KGHSH, CDR2 LQKENI, per germline. V lost 4 bases and J lost 3; bases outside the gene matches: 4. The CDR3 coding sequence is TGTGCCAGCTCACGGGGACAGGGTGTTGGAAACACCATATATTTT. Amino acid sequence: CASSRGQGVGNTIYF.

The chain has TRBV3-1 (or the pseudogene TRBV3-2) and TRBJ2-1; TRBD2 matches at 9 bases. Germline CDR1 and CDR2: LGHDT and YNNKEL (reference sequence). The length of the CDR3 is 18 residues. V trimming: 0 bases; J trimming: 7 bases; junction bases outside the gene matches: 13. The CDR3 reads CASSQDLSGRLWGNEQFF. The CDR3 nucleotides read TGTGCCAGCAGCCAAGATTTAAGCGGGAGGTTATGGGGAAATGAGCAGTTCTTC.

The chain is built from TRBV19 and TRBJ1-5, with TRBD1 matching 9 bases. The trim removed 10 bases at V and 2 bases at J, leaving 12 bases unmatched. The V gene's germline CDR1 is LNHDA and CDR2 SQIVND (reference sequence). CDR3 size: 16 residues. Here the CDR3 DNA reads TGTGCCACCTCTAAGCCCCGGGACAGGGGCAATCAGCCCCAGCATTTT. Translated: CATSKPRDRGNQPQHF.

V usage is TRBV19 and J usage is TRBJ2-7; TRBD1 agrees at 8 bases. J gave up 7 bases and V 0 bases, and 8 bases lay outside the gene matches. CDR1 and CDR2 (germline): LNHDA, SQIVND (reference sequence). The CDR3 has 15 residues. The CDR3 DNA follows: TGTGCCAGTAGTATAGATGGGACAGGCGTTTTGGAGCAGTACTTC. Protein sequence: CASSIDGTGVLEQYF. Based on the CDR3 plus reference TRBV19 and TRBJ2-7, the full variable domain is DGGITQSPKYLFRKEGQNVTLSCEQNLNHDAMYWYRQDPGQGLRLIYYSQIVNDFQKGDIAEGYSVSREKKESFPLTVTSAQKNPTAFYLCASSIDGTGVLEQYFGPGTRLTVT.

The chain links TRBV19 to TRBJ2-2; 12 bases align to TRBD1. Germline CDR1 is LNHDA and CDR2 is SQIVND (reference sequence). The CDR3 has 18 residues. V shed 5 bases, J shed 4 bases, and the junction held 11 bases outside the gene matches. CDR3 sequence: CASSRRDRGRTFTGELFF. The CDR3 DNA reads TGTGCCAGTAGTCGTCGGGACAGGGGGCGGACTTTCACCGGGGAGCTGTTTTTT.

The CDR3 bases are TGTGCCAGCAGTGAAGAGCCGAGGGAGACCCAGTACTTC. Its translation: CASSEEPRETQYF. The chain has TRBV6-1 and TRBJ2-5; no firm D call. The CDR3 totals 13 residues. V was shortened by 1 base and J by 5 bases, with 8 bases between the two germline ends. Germline V gene sequence: CDR1 MNHNS, CDR2 SASEGT.

The V call is TRBV6-5, the J call TRBJ2-7; unclear D gene. This CDR3 has 16 residues. Looked up from germline, CDR1 is MNHEY and CDR2 is SVGAGI. V dropped 0 bases and J dropped 4 bases, with 16 bases sitting between them. The CDR3 protein is CASSYSDPGEGYEQYF. In DNA form, the CDR3 reads TGTGCCAGCAGTTACTCCGACCCTGGAGAAGGTTACGAGCAGTACTTC.

This clone was picked up one time. V is TRBV6-2 or TRBV6-3 and J is TRBJ2-5; D may be TRBD1 (6 bases). Germline V gene sequence: CDR1 MNHEY, CDR2 SVGEGT. Between the trimmed V and J ends, which lost 2 bases and 0 bases, there was a span of 10 bases. This CDR3 is built from 15 residues. The DNA of the CDR3 is TGTGCCAGCAGTTACGCCGGACAGTACCAAGAGACCCAGTACTTC. As protein: CASSYAGQYQETQYF.

The rearrangement joins TRBV5-5 to TRBJ1-2, with D perhaps TRBD1 (5 bases). The CDR3 spans 15 residues. Germline CDR1 SGHKS, CDR2 YYEKEE (reference sequence). V lost 0 bases and J 0 bases, leaving 9 bases between the germline ends. Here the CDR3 DNA reads TGTGCCAGCAGCTTGGACGGGGGAACTAACTATGGCTACACCTTC. Amino acid sequence: CASSLDGGTNYGYTF.

The chain combines TRBV3-1 (or the pseudogene TRBV3-2) with TRBJ1-1; D is ambiguous. The CDR3 is 13 residues long. V was trimmed by 4 bases and J by 3 bases, leaving 9 bases between them. The germline V gene encodes CDR1 LGHDT and CDR2 YNNKEL (reference sequence). The CDR3 nucleotides are TGTGCCAGCAGCCCCCTCGGGGACACTGAAGCTTTCTTT. It specifies CASSPLGDTEAFF.

V is TRBV10-3 and J is TRBJ2-7, with D possibly matching TRBD1 (6 bases). The CDR3 is 15 amino acids. V lost 3 bases and J 2 bases, leaving 14 bases between the germline ends. Germline V lookup: CDR1 ENHRY, CDR2 SYGVKD. The CDR3 is CAISDDRLGTYEQYF. CDR3 nucleotides: TGTGCCATCAGTGACGACAGGTTAGGGACCTACGAGCAGTACTTC.

The chain couples TRBV30 to TRBJ1-2; D unclear. Germline V CDR1 and CDR2: GTSNPN, SVGIG (reference sequence). The V gene lost 0 bases and the J gene lost 8 bases, with 7 bases spanning the gap. This CDR3 has 11 residues. CDR3 residues: CAWSVGRGYTF. Here the CDR3 DNA reads TGTGCCTGGAGTGTTGGGAGAGGCTACACCTTC.

This clone has only one observation. The chain carries TRBV11-2 and TRBJ2-1; 10 nucleotides align to TRBD1. The ends lost 5 bases at V and 9 bases at J; junction bases unmatched: 10. The CDR3 spans 15 residues. Germline V gives CDR1 SGHAT, CDR2 FQNNGV. The CDR3 DNA reads TGTGCCAGCAGCGCGGTCTGGGACAGGGGTACTGAGCAGTTCTTC. Its translation: CASSAVWDRGTEQFF.

V and J are TRBV6-6 and TRBJ2-7, with TRBD1 identical over 10 bases. Germline values: CDR1 MNHNY, CDR2 SVGAGI (reference sequence). The CDR3 contains 15 residues. Losses at the gene ends were 6 bases for V and 7 bases for J; bases not matched to a gene: 12. DNA for the CDR3: TGTGCCAGCAGGAGGGGACGACAGGGGGCCTTTGAGCAGTACTTC. It specifies CASRRGRQGAFEQYF.

This chain connects TRBV10-3 to TRBJ2-7, with D tentatively TRBD2 (7 bases). The CDR3 covers 16 residues. Germline V gives CDR1 ENHRY, CDR2 SYGVKD. Trimming left V 3 bases short and J 0 bases short, with 15 bases between. CDR3 sequence: CAISDRNGGASYEQYF. For the CDR3, the DNA is TGTGCCATCAGTGACCGGAATGGGGGGGCCTCCTACGAGCAGTACTTC.

The table lists this clone with a few counts. The chain recombines TRBV5-1 with TRBJ2-7; 8 bases line up with TRBD2. Germline loops: CDR1 SGHRS, CDR2 YFSETQ. This CDR3 comprises 14 residues. V shed 1 base, J shed 3 bases, and the junction held 3 bases outside the gene matches. The CDR3 loop reads CASSLSGRGYEQYF. The CDR3 bases are TGCGCCAGCAGCTTGTCCGGGAGGGGCTACGAGCAGTACTTC.

The rearrangement joins TRBV15 to TRBJ2-1; 9 bases are shared with TRBD2. The CDR3 covers 16 residues. The V segment lost 1 base and the J segment 7 bases; nucleotides outside the gene matches: 8. Germline loops: CDR1 LNHNV, CDR2 YYDKDF (reference sequence). CDR3 in DNA: TGTGCCACCAGCAGAGGACAGGGACTAGCTAGTAATGAGCAGTTCTTC. It specifies CATSRGQGLASNEQFF.

The chain couples TRBV28 to TRBJ2-1, with 8 bases identical to TRBD1. Looked up from germline, CDR1 is MDHEN and CDR2 is SYDVKM. V was clipped by 6 bases and J by 14 bases; unmatched bases: 12. This CDR3 spans 13 amino acids. The CDR3 region is CASSPRQGRSKFF. CDR3 nucleotide sequence: TGTGCCAGCAGCCCTCGACAGGGGCGGAGTAAGTTCTTC.

V gene TRBV11-3 combines with J gene TRBJ2-1; 9 bases align to TRBD2. Unmatched junction bases numbered 14, after V lost 4 bases and J lost 10 bases. The CDR3 is made up of 16 amino acids. Germline V lookup: CDR1 SGHNT, CDR2 YENEEA. CDR3 residues: CASSYPEGSGGEEQFF. CDR3 DNA sequence: TGTGCCAGCAGCTATCCCGAGGGTAGCGGGGGTGAAGAGCAGTTCTTC.